One T cell receptor beta chain is described in this entry. Its target is not known. The source of the sample is a study of cytomegalovirus exposure and HLA in healthy donors. The donors belonged to the roughly 110-subject validation cohort, separate from the approximately 700-subject first cohort. The study, taken as a whole, reports: There were some public TCRs occurring in many donors, but most TCR sequences were rare. Researchers counted 164 TCR beta chains as cytomegalovirus-associated. In vitro assays verified that three CMV-associated chains recognized CMV antigens specifically.

V lost 2 bases to trimming and J lost 2 bases, with 14 bases between them. This CDR3 has 15 amino acids. Per germline, CDR1 SGHDT and CDR2 YYEEEE. Produced via immunoSEQ multiplex PCR; TCRdb's table is partial and in-frame only. The table includes approximately 190,000 clones, roughly 84% detected once. The TCR originated in a woman between 25 and 40 years old in good health and CMV-seropositive. Source material: PBMCs. This chain joins TRBV5-6 and TRBJ2-7, with D maybe TRBD2 (6 bases). The DNA for the CDR3 is TGTGCCAGCAGCTTCTTGAGCGGGTTTACCTACGAGCAGTACTTC. Residues: CASSFLSGFTYEQYF. Full variable domain (rest looked up from reference TRBV5-6 and TRBJ2-7): DAGVTQSPTHLIKTRGQQVTLRCSPKSGHDTVSWYQQALGQGPQFIFQYYEEEERQRGNFPDRFSGHQFPNYSSELNVNALLLGDSALYLCASSFLSGFTYEQYFGPGTRLTVT.